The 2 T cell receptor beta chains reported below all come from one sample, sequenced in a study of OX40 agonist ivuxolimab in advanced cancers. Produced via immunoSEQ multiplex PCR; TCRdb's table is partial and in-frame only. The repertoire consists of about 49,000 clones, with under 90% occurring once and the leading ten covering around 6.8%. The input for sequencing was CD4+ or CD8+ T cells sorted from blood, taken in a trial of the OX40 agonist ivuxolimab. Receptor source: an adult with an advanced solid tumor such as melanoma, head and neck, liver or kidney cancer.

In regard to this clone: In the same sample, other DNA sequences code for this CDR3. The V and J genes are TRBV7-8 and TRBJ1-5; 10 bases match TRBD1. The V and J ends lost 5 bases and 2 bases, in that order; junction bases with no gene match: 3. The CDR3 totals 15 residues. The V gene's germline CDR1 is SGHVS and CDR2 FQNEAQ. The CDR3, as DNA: TGTGCCAGCAGCCCCGGGACAGGGGGCAATCAGCCCCAGCATTTT. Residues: CASSPGTGGNQPQHF.

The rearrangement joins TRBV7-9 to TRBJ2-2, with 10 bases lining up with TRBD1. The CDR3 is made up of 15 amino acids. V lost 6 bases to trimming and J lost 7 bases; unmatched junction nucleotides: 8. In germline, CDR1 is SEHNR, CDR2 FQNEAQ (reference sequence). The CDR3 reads CASSPGTGVLGELFF. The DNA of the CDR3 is TGTGCCAGCAGTCCTGGGACAGGGGTCCTCGGGGAGCTGTTTTTT.